These 31 T cell receptor beta chains originate from one sample sequenced in a study of blood T cell repertoires in COVID-19. Clones were read by immunoSEQ multiplex PCR, and TCRdb kept only the in-frame ones, dropping some. This repertoire shows about 130,000 clones, roughly 86% found once; its top ten account for approximately 3.6%. The sequencing input was peripheral blood. The receptors come from a woman aged 55-70 years with acute or convalescent COVID-19.

J is TRBJ1-2 and V is TRBV2; perhaps TRBD1 as D (5 bases). The germline V and J ends were trimmed by 6 bases and 7 bases, with 18 bases remaining between them. This CDR3 contains 14 residues. Looked up from germline, CDR1 is SNHLY and CDR2 is FYNNEI. CDR3: CASSDSSRQLGYTF. CDR3 bases: TGTGCCAGCAGCGATAGTTCTAGACAGCTTGGCTACACCTTC.

This clone was detected once. The chain joins TRBV6-1 to TRBJ1-2; D gene uncertain. Between the trimmed V and J ends, which lost 3 bases and 5 bases, there was a span of 13 bases. This CDR3 contains 14 residues. Germline V CDR1 and CDR2: MNHNS, SASEGT. DNA of the CDR3: TGTGCCAGCAGTGATTCTCTCCCCCCTTATGGCTACACCTTC. Translating it yields CASSDSLPPYGYTF.

The genes are TRBV19 and TRBJ1-4; TRBD1 is a possible D gene (6 bases). Trimming pared 6 bases from V and 8 bases from J, leaving 13 bases between. Per the germline V gene, CDR1 is LNHDA and CDR2 is SQIVND (reference sequence). This CDR3 has 13 residues. CDR3 coding DNA: TGTGCCAGTAGCCCAAAGGGGGTCGAAAAACTGTTTTTT. Protein sequence: CASSPKGVEKLFF.

The V call is TRBV5-5, the J call TRBJ1-1; D is uncertain. The V and J ends lost 2 bases and 1 base respectively, with 6 bases between them. Germline-derived CDR1 and CDR2 are SGHKS and YYEKEE (reference sequence). The CDR3 length is 13 residues. The CDR3 DNA is TGTGCCAGCAGCTTCAACAAGAACACTGAAGCTTTCTTT. The encoded protein is CASSFNKNTEAFF.

The chain employs TRBV5-1 and TRBJ2-3; maybe TRBD1 (6 bases). The CDR3 loop spans 14 amino acids. Per the germline V gene, CDR1 is SGHRS and CDR2 is YFSETQ. The ends were cut back, 0 bases at V and 2 bases at J, with 7 bases in the middle. The CDR3 nucleotides read TGCGCCAGCAGCTTGGGGACAGTCACAGATACGCAGTATTTT. Its translation: CASSLGTVTDTQYF.

V gene TRBV2 combines with J gene TRBJ2-6; 8 positions match TRBD1. The CDR3 is made up of 17 amino acids. V trimming: 10 bases; J trimming: 0 bases; junction bases outside the gene matches: 11. CDR1 and CDR2 (germline): SNHLY, FYNNEI. The CDR3 sequence is CATPKTGAFSGANVLTF. In DNA, the CDR3 is TGTGCCACCCCCAAGACAGGGGCTTTCTCTGGGGCCAACGTCCTGACTTTC.

The CDR3 coding sequence is TGTGCCAGCTCACCACAGACAGCCTCTAACTCTGGAAACACCATATATTTT. This translates into CASSPQTASNSGNTIYF. This chain links TRBV18 with TRBJ1-3; possible D gene TRBD1, 5 bases. Trimming cost V 1 base and J 0 bases, with 13 bases left between them. The germline gives CDR1 KGHSH, CDR2 LQKENI. This CDR3 spans 17 amino acids.

The chain links TRBV28 to TRBJ1-2; D gene ambiguous. Trimming cost V 7 bases and J 8 bases, with 11 bases left between them. Germline V gene sequence: CDR1 MDHEN, CDR2 SYDVKM. The CDR3 is made up of 11 amino acids. CDR3 sequence (DNA): TGTGCCAGCAATAGCGTATTAGGCTACACCTTC. It codes for CASNSVLGYTF.

The CDR3 protein is CASSYNAGQGDNEQFF. CDR3 nucleotides: TGCGCCAGCAGCTACAACGCGGGACAGGGGGACAATGAGCAGTTCTTC. The genes are TRBV5-1 and TRBJ2-1; 11 nucleotides match TRBD1. From germline, CDR1 is SGHRS and CDR2 YFSETQ. Unmatched junction bases numbered 7, after V lost 3 bases and J lost 5 bases. The CDR3 totals 16 residues.

This clone occurred once. The chain joins TRBV18 to TRBJ1-6; perhaps TRBD1 as D (6 bases). The CDR3 consists of 16 residues. The germline V and J ends were trimmed by 3 bases and 0 bases, with 9 bases remaining between them. CDR1 and CDR2 (germline): KGHSH, LQKENI. DNA for the CDR3: TGTGCCAGCTCACCTAGGGGGAGCTCCTATAATTCACCCCTCCACTTT. It translates to CASSPRGSSYNSPLHF.

The chain couples TRBV29-1 to TRBJ2-5; the match to TRBD2 covers 7 bases. V dropped 2 bases and J dropped 5; count of bases not matched to a gene: 23. The CDR3 length is 19 residues. CDR1 is SQVTM, CDR2 ANQGSEA, per germline. CDR3 bases: TGCAGCGTTGAACCACCACGGGGGAGCGGGGTAGGGAATAGGGAGACCCAGTACTTC. Residues: CSVEPPRGSGVGNRETQYF.

The chain recombines TRBV29-1 with TRBJ2-4; TRBD2 matches 8 bases. CDR3 length: 12 amino acids. Germline V CDR1 and CDR2: SQVTM, ANQGSEA. V was pared by 7 bases and J by 6 bases, with 5 bases of the junction left unmatched. The CDR3: CSADRGGNIQYF. As DNA, the CDR3 is TGCAGCGCGGATCGGGGGGGAAACATTCAGTACTTC.

This chain connects TRBV9 to TRBJ2-2; 10 nucleotides agree with TRBD2. Germline V gene sequence: CDR1 SGDLS, CDR2 YYNGEE. This CDR3 comprises 16 residues. The V and J ends lost 4 bases and 7 bases, in that order; junction bases with no gene match: 10. The chain's CDR3 is CASSLGLATPVGELFF. CDR3 sequence (DNA): TGTGCCAGCAGCCTGGGACTAGCGACCCCGGTCGGGGAGCTGTTTTTT.

The gene calls are TRBV28 and TRBJ2-5; D not resolved. The V gene lost 6 bases and the J gene lost 2 bases, with 16 bases spanning the gap. The CDR3 consists of 15 residues. The germline gives CDR1 MDHEN, CDR2 SYDVKM. CDR3 sequence: CASRPTGRPQETQYF. The CDR3 coding sequence is TGTGCCAGCAGACCCACGGGTAGACCGCAAGAGACCCAGTACTTC.

The V and J genes are TRBV6-5 and TRBJ1-2, with D hard to call. The CDR3 has 12 amino acids. The germline CDR1 and CDR2 sequences are MNHEY and SVGAGI. With 11 bases removed from V and 6 bases from J, the gap between germline ends came to 16 bases. CDR3 coding DNA: TGTGCCGGAACCTCCACGGGTCATGGCTACACCTTC. It encodes CAGTSTGHGYTF.

The chain combines TRBV5-1 with TRBJ2-3; 8 bases map to TRBD2. The germline gives CDR1 SGHRS, CDR2 YFSETQ. The V and J ends lost 6 bases and 4 bases, in that order; junction bases with no gene match: 13. This CDR3 contains 16 residues. CDR3 DNA: TGCGCCAGCACCCCTAGGGCCGGGAGGGCCGCAGATACGCAGTATTTT. It specifies CASTPRAGRAADTQYF.

The rearrangement joins TRBV2 to TRBJ2-7; 10 bases agree with TRBD2. Germline CDR1 reads SNHLY; CDR2 reads FYNNEI. This CDR3 has 13 residues. After removal of 7 bases from V and 4 bases from J, the junction contained 4 bases not matched to a gene. Here the CDR3 reads CASKRTSGYEQYV. The CDR3 DNA reads TGTGCCAGCAAGAGGACTAGCGGATACGAGCAGTACGTC.

The chain has TRBV29-1 and TRBJ2-1; 11 bases are a match to TRBD1. Losses at the gene ends were 3 bases for V and 4 bases for J; bases not matched to a gene: 2. This CDR3 spans 14 amino acids. Germline loops: CDR1 SQVTM, CDR2 ANQGSEA. In DNA form, the CDR3 reads TGCAGCGTTGAGGGGACAGGGGGTTACAATGAGCAGTTCTTC. Amino acids: CSVEGTGGYNEQFF.

The chain uses TRBV5-1 and TRBJ1-6; 7 bases align to TRBD1. Germline loops: CDR1 SGHRS, CDR2 YFSETQ. This CDR3 has 14 residues. With 4 bases clipped from V and 5 bases from J, the junction kept 3 bases outside the gene matches. CDR3 DNA: TGCGCCAGCAGCGTACAGGGGAATAATTCACCCCTCCACTTT. Protein product: CASSVQGNNSPLHF.

The genes are TRBV6-5 and TRBJ2-3, with D hard to call. The CDR3 loop spans 12 amino acids. Germline V gene data show CDR1 as MNHEY and CDR2 as SVGAGI. V was shortened by 5 bases and J by 4 bases, with 7 bases between the two germline ends. This CDR3 reads CASSQISDTQYF. In DNA, the CDR3 is TGTGCCAGCAGTCAGATATCAGATACGCAGTATTTT.

The chain combines TRBV21-1 with TRBJ1-5; the listed D gene, TRBD1, was not tested against the DNA. TRBV21-1 is recorded as a pseudogene. The CDR3 totals 17 residues. CDR3 amino acids: CASSNLGQGRSNQPQHF. Written as DNA, the CDR3 is TGTGCCAGCAGCAATCTCGGACAGGGACGTAGCAATCAGCCCCAGCATTTT.

The chain combines TRBV29-1 with TRBJ2-1, with TRBD2 identical over 8 bases. Germline-derived CDR1 and CDR2 are SQVTM and ANQGSEA. The CDR3 runs to 13 residues. V trimming: 4 bases; J trimming: 9 bases; junction bases outside the gene matches: 8. CDR3 sequence reads: CSVAGTSQGEQFF. DNA of the CDR3: TGCAGCGTTGCTGGGACTAGTCAGGGTGAGCAGTTCTTC.

This chain connects TRBV11-2 to TRBJ2-7, with 8 bases fitting TRBD2. CDR1 and CDR2 from the germline V gene are SGHAT and FQNNGV. The CDR3 has 15 residues. J gave up 3 bases and V 1 base, and 5 bases lay outside the gene matches. CDR3 bases: TGTGCCAGCAGCTTAGGGCCAGCGGGGGTCTACGAGCAGTACTTC. Amino acid sequence: CASSLGPAGVYEQYF.

This clone was found a few times. The V gene is TRBV7-9, the J gene TRBJ1-2; 9 bases are shared with TRBD1. V trimming: 1 base; J trimming: 7 bases; junction bases outside the gene matches: 1. The CDR3 extends over 13 amino acids. Germline loops: CDR1 SEHNR, CDR2 FQNEAQ (reference sequence). The CDR3 nucleotides read TGTGCCAGCAGCTTAGAGGGACAGGGTGGCTACACCTTC. Protein sequence: CASSLEGQGGYTF.

This clone was seen only a few times. This CDR3 is CASSYSLADPKFF. DNA of the CDR3: TGTGCCAGCAGTTACTCACTAGCGGACCCAAAGTTCTTC. The chain uses TRBV6-5 and TRBJ2-1, with 8 bases identical to TRBD2. With V trimmed by 0 bases and J by 14 bases, 6 bases remained unmatched. Germline CDR1 reads MNHEY; CDR2 reads SVGAGI. The CDR3 sequence is 13 residues long.

The chain recombines TRBV5-6 with TRBJ2-7; TRBD1 matches at 7 bases. Per the germline V gene, CDR1 is SGHDT and CDR2 is YYEEEE. The CDR3 contains 15 residues. J was trimmed by 6 bases and V by 4 bases; bases with no gene match: 13. The CDR3 coding sequence is TGTGCCAGCAGCGGACGGGGACAGCGCCAGAGCGAGCAGTACGTC. Amino acids: CASSGRGQRQSEQYV.

The genes are TRBV15 and TRBJ2-7, with D possibly being TRBD2 (6 bases). This CDR3 region has 14 residues. The V end lost 1 base, the J end lost 6 bases, and 13 bases lay between the germline ends. Germline CDR1 and CDR2: LNHNV and YYDKDF (reference sequence). The CDR3 DNA follows: TGTGCCACCAGCAGAGGCGGGCTGGAGGGCGAGCAGTACTTC. Protein sequence: CATSRGGLEGEQYF.

CDR3 DNA sequence: TGTGCCAGCAGTACTGCGATAGGGGCATGGGGCACTGAAGCTTTCTTT. This translates into CASSTAIGAWGTEAFF. The gene calls are TRBV2 and TRBJ1-1; D perhaps matches TRBD1 (5 bases). Germline V CDR1 and CDR2: SNHLY, FYNNEI. The CDR3 is 16 amino acids. Trimming took 5 bases from V and 4 from J, leaving 20 bases between them.

V and J are TRBV28 and TRBJ1-6, with D possibly TRBD1 on 5 matching bases. V lost 7 bases and J 11 bases, leaving 18 bases between the germline ends. CDR1 is MDHEN, CDR2 SYDVKM, per germline. This CDR3 spans 14 amino acids. The CDR3 sequence: CASTIPGGYTPLHF. DNA of the CDR3: TGTGCCAGCACAATCCCGGGGGGTTATACACCCCTCCACTTT.

The chain has TRBV3-1 (or the pseudogene TRBV3-2) and TRBJ1-2; possible D gene TRBD1, 6 bases. This CDR3 spans 14 amino acids. Trimming removed 4 bases at V and 2 bases at J, with 11 bases between. Germline V gene sequence: CDR1 LGHDT, CDR2 YNNKEL (reference sequence). CDR3: CASSLGDTNYGYTF. The CDR3 DNA sequence: TGTGCCAGCAGCCTCGGGGACACAAACTATGGCTACACCTTC.

The chain carries TRBV27 and TRBJ1-4; D remains unclear. V was cut by 8 bases and J by 4 bases, with 11 bases left in between. Germline V gene data show CDR1 as MNHEY and CDR2 as SMNVEV (reference sequence). The CDR3 runs to 13 residues. The chain's CDR3 is CASGLIRNEKLFF. CDR3 DNA: TGTGCCAGCGGGCTGATCCGTAATGAAAAACTGTTTTTT.